Presented here are 32 T cell receptor beta chains from one specimen sequenced in a study of T cell responses to AZD1222 COVID-19 vaccine. The repertoire was sequenced with immunoSEQ multiplex PCR; TCRdb's copy has only in-frame clones and lacks some. Among around 58,000 clones listed, 80% to 90% were seen once. Sample: peripheral blood, taken 28 days after the second AZD1222 dose. These receptors originate from an adult who received the AZD1222 COVID-19 vaccine.

The chain joins TRBV6-5 to TRBJ2-7, with D perhaps matching TRBD1 or TRBD2 (5 bases each). Germline V lookup: CDR1 MNHEY, CDR2 SVGAGI. The length of the CDR3 is 15 residues. V was trimmed by 3 bases and J by 4 bases, leaving 16 bases between them. The CDR3 DNA follows: TGTGCCAGCAGTTATCTCCCTAGCTCAGGGTACGAGCAGTACTTC. This translates into CASSYLPSSGYEQYF.

The chain has TRBV4-1 and TRBJ2-5; D unresolved. The germline V and J ends were trimmed by 4 bases and 2 bases, with 11 bases remaining between them. CDR1 is MGHRA, CDR2 YSYEKL, per germline. This CDR3 spans 14 amino acids. The CDR3 loop is CASSLTDGQETQYF. The CDR3 DNA reads as TGCGCCAGCAGCCTAACTGACGGACAAGAGACCCAGTACTTC.

The chain recombines TRBV19 with TRBJ2-1; 9 bases match TRBD2. Germline V gene lookup returns CDR1 LNHDA and CDR2 SQIVND (reference sequence). Trimming at V came to 10 bases and at J to 8 bases, leaving 15 bases not matched to a gene. The CDR3 sequence is 15 residues long. The DNA for the CDR3 is TGTGCCACACTCGAGCGCGGGAGGGCCGTTGATGAGCAGTTCTTC. Translating it yields CATLERGRAVDEQFF.

This clone was seen more than once but under ten times. The chain couples TRBV7-2 to TRBJ1-4; D gene uncertain. CDR1 is SGHTA, CDR2 FQGNSA, per germline. The CDR3 length is 14 residues. V was pared by 1 base and J by 5 bases, with 8 bases between. This chain's CDR3 is CASSLGRRNEKLFF. The CDR3 nucleotides read TGTGCCAGCAGCTTAGGCAGGAGAAATGAAAAACTGTTTTTT.

This clone was seen only a few times. V and J are TRBV29-1 and TRBJ1-2; D gene uncertain. Germline V CDR1 and CDR2: SQVTM, ANQGSEA. This CDR3 has 13 amino acids. The V and J ends lost 4 bases and 3 bases respectively, with 12 bases between them. This CDR3 is CSVARSRDYGYTF. As DNA, the CDR3 is TGCAGCGTTGCCCGGAGTAGGGACTATGGCTACACCTTC.

The rearrangement links TRBV19 to TRBJ1-1; D may be TRBD1 (6 bases). The CDR3 has 14 residues. Germline V CDR1 and CDR2: LNHDA, SQIVND (reference sequence). Trimming removed 10 bases at V and 0 bases at J, with 15 bases between. In nucleotides, the CDR3 is TGTGCCACAAACGGACAGCGGCTGAACACTGAAGCTTTCTTT. This translates into CATNGQRLNTEAFF. The full variable domain, rest sourced from reference TRBV19 and TRBJ1-1, is DGGITQSPKYLFRKEGQNVTLSCEQNLNHDAMYWYRQDPGQGLRLIYYSQIVNDFQKGDIAEGYSVSREKKESFPLTVTSAQKNPTAFYLCATNGQRLNTEAFFGQGTRLTVV.

The gene calls are TRBV9 and TRBJ1-5, with D possibly TRBD1 on 6 matching bases. This CDR3 is built from 15 residues. The V end lost 0 bases, the J end lost 10 bases, and 17 bases lay between the germline ends. In germline, CDR1 is SGDLS, CDR2 YYNGEE. This chain's CDR3 is CASSVGEQGSSPQHF. The CDR3 DNA reads TGTGCCAGCAGCGTAGGAGAACAGGGTTCAAGTCCCCAGCATTTT.

V gene TRBV9 combines with J gene TRBJ1-2, with a possible D match to TRBD1 (5 bases). The CDR3 extends over 16 amino acids. Looked up from germline, CDR1 is SGDLS and CDR2 is YYNGEE. Deletions cut 4 bases from V and 1 base from J, with 17 bases between. CDR3 DNA: TGTGCCAGCAGCCTTCCCGAGGGGCGACTTAACTATGGCTACACCTTC. This codes for CASSLPEGRLNYGYTF.

V is TRBV3-1 (or the pseudogene TRBV3-2) and J is TRBJ2-1; unclear D gene. Deletions cut 0 bases from V and 5 bases from J, with 5 bases between. The CDR3 covers 13 residues. Germline-derived CDR1 and CDR2 are LGHDT and YNNKEL (reference sequence). CDR3 nucleotide sequence: TGTGCCAGCAGCCAAGATGGTAACAATGAGCAGTTCTTC. As protein: CASSQDGNNEQFF.

V gene TRBV4-1 combines with J gene TRBJ2-1, with 9 bases fitting TRBD1. V trimming: 1 base; J trimming: 8 bases; junction bases outside the gene matches: 9. Per germline, CDR1 MGHRA and CDR2 YSYEKL. This CDR3 region has 16 residues. The CDR3 DNA reads TGCGCCAGCAGCCAAGGAGGGACAGGGAGATACGATGAGCAGTTCTTC. Protein sequence: CASSQGGTGRYDEQFF.

The rearrangement links TRBV21-1 to TRBJ1-1; the D segment call TRBD1 is taken from the table without a DNA check. TRBV21-1 is annotated as a pseudogene. There are 17 residues in the CDR3. The CDR3 nucleotides are TGTGCCAGCAGCAAAGCAGGAAGGGACAGTGCCGTCTCCGAAGCTTTCTTT. Its translation is CASSKAGRDSAVSEAFF.

V and J are TRBV11-1 and TRBJ2-1, with TRBD2 identical over 8 bases. J was trimmed by 8 bases and V by 6 bases; bases with no gene match: 15. This CDR3 comprises 16 residues. Per germline, CDR1 SGHAT and CDR2 FQDESV (reference sequence). Written as DNA, the CDR3 is TGTGCCAGCAGTCCGAACCTAGCGGGCGTAGGCGATGAGCAGTTCTTC. Its translation: CASSPNLAGVGDEQFF. Full variable domain (missing parts from reference TRBV11-1 and TRBJ2-1): EAEVAQSPRYKITEKSQAVAFWCDPISGHATLYWYRQILGQGPELLVQFQDESVVDDSQLPKDRFSAERLKGVDSTLKIQPAELGDSAMYLCASSPNLAGVGDEQFFGPGTRLTVL.

This clone qualifies as medium-sized (0.01 to 0.1%). The gene calls are TRBV19 and TRBJ2-5, with 8 nucleotides matching TRBD2. This CDR3 has 15 amino acids. Germline assignment: CDR1 LNHDA and CDR2 SQIVND (reference sequence). V lost 1 base to trimming and J lost 3 bases; unmatched junction nucleotides: 4. Written as DNA, the CDR3 is TGTGCCAGTAGTATAGCGACTAGCGCGGAAGAGACCCAGTACTTC. It translates to CASSIATSAEETQYF.

The chain has TRBV12-3 or TRBV12-4 and TRBJ1-2, with D possibly matching TRBD1 (6 bases). V lost 3 bases and J lost 4, with 9 bases in between. This CDR3 has 13 residues. The CDR3 sequence is CASSLVGAYGYTF. The DNA of the CDR3 is TGTGCCAGCAGTTTGGTGGGGGCCTATGGCTACACCTTC.

The chain is built from TRBV19 and TRBJ1-5; the D gene is possibly TRBD1 (6 bases). The CDR3 has 16 amino acids. Germline values: CDR1 LNHDA, CDR2 SQIVND (reference sequence). Trimming removed 4 bases from V and 5 bases from J, with 18 bases in between. In nucleotides, the CDR3 is TGTGCCAGTAGTAACCCGCGGGGGGCCCCGCATCAGCCCCAGCATTTT. Translated, it gives CASSNPRGAPHQPQHF.

The chain links TRBV24-1 to TRBJ2-5, with D perhaps TRBD1 (6 bases). Trimming took off 4 bases at V and 5 bases at J, with 16 bases between the two ends. Per germline, CDR1 KGHDR and CDR2 SFDVKD. The CDR3 length is 15 residues. The DNA for the CDR3 is TGTGCCACCAGTGAGGCAACAGGGTGGCGGGAGACCCAGTACTTC. It codes for CATSEATGWRETQYF.

J is TRBJ2-6 and V is TRBV6-1; D is undetermined. Deletions cut 1 base from V and 0 bases from J, with 13 bases between. This CDR3 contains 18 residues. Germline CDR1 reads MNHNS; CDR2 reads SASEGT. CDR3 region: CASSEGAGDHSGANVLTF. DNA for the CDR3: TGTGCCAGCAGTGAAGGGGCAGGAGACCACTCTGGGGCCAACGTCCTGACTTTC.

The chain combines TRBV12-3 or TRBV12-4 with TRBJ2-1; D uncertain. CDR3 length: 12 amino acids. The V end lost 2 bases, the J end lost 10 bases, and 9 bases lay between the germline ends. The CDR3 is CASSLMSREQFF. CDR3 nucleotides: TGTGCCAGCAGTTTAATGTCTCGAGAGCAGTTCTTC.

The rearrangement joins TRBV27 to TRBJ1-5; possible D gene TRBD1, 5 bases. The length of the CDR3 is 15 residues. V lost 6 bases to trimming and J lost 6 bases, with 18 bases between them. Germline V gene lookup returns CDR1 MNHEY and CDR2 SMNVEV (reference sequence). As DNA, the CDR3 is TGTGCCAGCAGCCCACGCGGGACTTCGGGTCAGCCCCAGCATTTT. Residues: CASSPRGTSGQPQHF.

Here the CDR3 DNA reads TGTGCCAGCAGCCCTACACCCCTTGCGGGAGGGACCGAGCAGTACTTC. Translating it yields CASSPTPLAGGTEQYF. The chain joins TRBV7-2 to TRBJ2-7, with 9 bases fitting TRBD2. Germline CDR1 is SGHTA and CDR2 is FQGNSA. CDR3 size: 16 residues. Trimming took 5 bases from V and 6 from J; bases not matched to a gene: 14.

The chain employs TRBV9 and TRBJ1-2; D unresolved. This CDR3 region has 14 residues. Germline CDR1 reads SGDLS; CDR2 reads YYNGEE. The ends were cut back, 4 bases at V and 6 bases at J, with 16 bases in the middle. CDR3 amino acids: CASSPILALHGYTF. DNA for the CDR3: TGTGCCAGCAGCCCAATTCTTGCACTCCATGGCTACACCTTC.

This chain uses TRBV7-2 with TRBJ2-1; 9 bases line up with TRBD2. Germline lookup yields CDR1 SGHTA and CDR2 FQGNSA. The CDR3 loop spans 18 amino acids. Trimming removed 5 bases from V and 7 bases from J; junction bases left unmatched: 18. The CDR3 spells CASSLAPGGSGSTNEQFF. CDR3 coding DNA: TGTGCCAGCAGCCTCGCTCCGGGGGGTAGCGGGAGTACAAATGAGCAGTTCTTC.

The genes are TRBV28 and TRBJ1-2, with 9 bases fitting TRBD1. Germline values: CDR1 MDHEN, CDR2 SYDVKM. V was clipped by 5 bases and J by 5 bases; unmatched bases: 6. The CDR3 is 14 amino acids. CDR3 in DNA: TGTGCCAGCAGTACCGGGACAGGGTGGTATGGCTACACCTTC. Translating it yields CASSTGTGWYGYTF.

This clone occurred once. This chain connects TRBV4-1 to TRBJ2-2, with a tentative D call TRBD2 (5 bases). The CDR3 consists of 15 residues. V was trimmed by 0 bases and J by 4 bases, leaving 9 bases between them. From germline, CDR1 is MGHRA and CDR2 YSYEKL. The CDR3 sequence is CASSQDAGSTGELFF. CDR3 nucleotide sequence: TGCGCCAGCAGCCAAGATGCGGGTAGCACCGGGGAGCTGTTTTTT.

This chain joins TRBV27 and TRBJ2-1, with 8 positions matching TRBD1. Germline lookup yields CDR1 MNHEY and CDR2 SMNVEV (reference sequence). The CDR3 is made up of 15 amino acids. Unmatched junction bases numbered 5, after V lost 4 bases and J lost 3 bases. The CDR3 DNA reads as TGTGCCAGCAGTTCGACCGGGACAGGCTACAATGAGCAGTTCTTC. Protein: CASSSTGTGYNEQFF.

This chain connects TRBV4-3 to TRBJ2-7; D perhaps matches TRBD1 (6 bases). Trimming removed 4 bases from V and 4 bases from J, with 17 bases in between. CDR3 length equals 15 residues. The germline CDR1 and CDR2 sequences are LGHNA and YSLEER. CDR3 region: CASSRSGTSRYEQYF. The CDR3 region has the DNA TGCGCCAGCAGCCGATCCGGGACATCACGGTACGAGCAGTACTTC.

The chain joins TRBV11-2 to TRBJ2-1, with 8 bases that match TRBD2. The CDR3 loop spans 15 amino acids. Germline V lookup: CDR1 SGHAT, CDR2 FQNNGV. Trimming removed 7 bases from V and 4 bases from J; junction bases left unmatched: 9. The CDR3 bases are TGTGCCAGCACCTCCCCGGTAGCGGGATACAATGAGCAGTTCTTC. The encoded protein is CASTSPVAGYNEQFF.

This chain joins TRBV12-3 or TRBV12-4 and TRBJ1-5; D call uncertain. The V end lost 0 bases, the J end lost 4 bases, and 4 bases lay between the germline ends. CDR3 length equals 13 residues. Here the CDR3 reads CASSLAENQPQHF. The CDR3 DNA sequence: TGTGCCAGCAGTTTAGCCGAGAATCAGCCCCAGCATTTT.

The chain uses TRBV6-4 and TRBJ2-3; 7 bases map to TRBD2. CDR3 length: 15 residues. CDR1 is MRHNA, CDR2 SNTAGT, per germline. After removal of 5 bases from V and 2 bases from J, the junction contained 7 bases not matched to a gene. CDR3 sequence reads: CASSPASGNTDTQYF. In DNA, the CDR3 is TGTGCCAGCAGTCCCGCGAGCGGGAACACAGATACGCAGTATTTT.

The chain carries TRBV6-5 and TRBJ1-6; a possible D gene is TRBD1 (5 bases). This CDR3 has 16 residues. The V end lost 2 bases, the J end lost 6 bases, and 14 bases lay between the germline ends. Germline V CDR1 and CDR2: MNHEY, SVGAGI. CDR3 loop: CASSYNPRQPNSPLHF. In DNA form, the CDR3 reads TGTGCCAGCAGTTACAATCCTCGACAGCCTAATTCACCCCTCCACTTT.

This rearrangement joins TRBV24-1 to TRBJ2-1, with 11 positions matching TRBD2. In germline, CDR1 is KGHDR, CDR2 SFDVKD. The V and J ends lost 3 bases and 0 bases, in that order; junction bases with no gene match: 12. The CDR3 has 20 amino acids. CDR3 residues: CATSDRRTSGWIGSYNEQFF. DNA for the CDR3: TGTGCCACCAGTGATAGAAGGACTAGCGGGTGGATCGGCTCCTACAATGAGCAGTTCTTC.

The CDR3 sequence is CASSQEYPPSYNEQFF. CDR3 nucleotide sequence: TGTGCCAGCAGCCAAGAATACCCCCCCTCCTACAATGAGCAGTTCTTC. The J gene is TRBJ2-1, the V gene TRBV4-2; D is unresolved. The germline V gene has CDR1 LGHNA and CDR2 YNFKEQ. Trimming stripped 0 bases from V and 0 bases from J, with 9 bases between. CDR3 size: 16 residues.